The clone carrying this TCR beta chain was picked up a small number of times. The entry originates in a study of CD8+ T cells in alopecia areata. Germline lookup yields CDR1 MNHEY and CDR2 SMNVEV (reference sequence). This CDR3 is 11 amino acids long. cDNA prepared by RNA extraction and subsequent reverse transcription served as the template for sequencing. The assay was immunoSEQ multiplex PCR, and TCRdb's table has in-frame clones only and misses some. This table holds about 200,000 clones, roughly 50% found once. The sample was CD8+ T cells sorted from blood. The sequence was collected from a human donor in good health. This rearrangement joins TRBV27 to TRBJ1-2; D possibly corresponds to TRBD1 (6 bases). CDR3 sequence reads: CVSHGGRGYTF. The DNA for the CDR3 is TGTGTCTCGCACGGGGGGCGAGGCTACACCTTC.